This T cell receptor beta chain was sequenced during a study of shared clonotypes between healthy human individuals. Study observations and caveats: Enrolling few donors narrowed the genetic and exposure-history diversity that was represented. Naive subsets tended to show greater estimated richness than memory subsets.

CDR3 size: 13 residues. CDR1 and CDR2 from the germline V gene are LGHNA and YSLEER. V was clipped by 3 bases and J by 9 bases, with 12 bases between them. To note about this clone: Its antigen is unidentified.

The data were produced by immunoSEQ multiplex PCR, yet TCRdb's version contains in-frame clones alone and is incomplete. The table has approximately 840,000 clones, 95% to 97% seen once. Terminally differentiated effector memory CD45RA+ cells were excluded by CCR7 positive selection of CD45RO-negative cells. All donors qualified as healthy HIV-negative adults and had experienced no recent acute infections or vaccinations. The donors were all Caucasian adults (living in Nashville, Tennessee). Sequencing was performed on naive CD8+ T cells sorted from blood. The chain has TRBV4-3 and TRBJ2-1; the D is unclear. This clonotype was obtained from a man aged 30-40 years in good health. CDR3 sequence reads: CASSQALGLEQFF. As DNA, the CDR3 is TGCGCCAGCAGCCAGGCTCTAGGTCTTGAGCAGTTCTTC.